This record covers a single TCR beta chain. Repertoires were generated with immunoSEQ multiplex PCR, while TCRdb's copy carries only in-frame clones and drops some. The sample yields 8,500 to 14,000 clones, about 92% seen once. Stated time point: recipient sample about 28 days before transplant, after cytoreduction. Recipient blood drawn about 28 days pretransplant and days 30, 100, 180 after. The ends lost 7 bases at V and 5 bases at J; junction bases unmatched: 8. The CDR3 covers 14 residues. Germline V gene data show CDR1 as SNHLY and CDR2 as FYNNEI. This entry is derived from a study of T cell clonotyping in hematopoietic cell transplantation.

This sequence was found in a woman aged 40 to 50 with acute myeloid leukemia. Some clones in this sample may be carry-over from other donors' samples. The chain links TRBV2 to TRBJ2-5; 9 nucleotides align to TRBD2. The sequencing here drew on peripheral blood mononuclear cells, taken before stem cell transplant. The CDR3 nucleotides read TGTGCCAGCACTTTAGCGGGAGTTTATGAGACCCAGTACTTC. It is translated as CASTLAGVYETQYF.